This T cell receptor beta chain is drawn from a study of T cell responses to AZD1222 COVID-19 vaccine. Assay: immunoSEQ multiplex PCR; the TCRdb copy retains only in-frame clones and omits some. The sample records roughly 130,000 clones, 80% to 90% being singletons. V dropped 6 bases and J dropped 4 bases, with 10 bases sitting between them. This CDR3 has 13 amino acids. The germline CDR1 and CDR2 sequences are LNHDA and SQIVND (reference sequence). Sequenced material: peripheral blood, taken on day 0 of AZD1222 vaccination. The receptor was derived from an adult in good health. The V and J genes are TRBV19 and TRBJ1-3, with D unresolved. Here the CDR3 DNA reads TGTGCCAGTAGCGGATGGAGAGGAAACACCATATATTTT. Its translation is CASSGWRGNTIYF.